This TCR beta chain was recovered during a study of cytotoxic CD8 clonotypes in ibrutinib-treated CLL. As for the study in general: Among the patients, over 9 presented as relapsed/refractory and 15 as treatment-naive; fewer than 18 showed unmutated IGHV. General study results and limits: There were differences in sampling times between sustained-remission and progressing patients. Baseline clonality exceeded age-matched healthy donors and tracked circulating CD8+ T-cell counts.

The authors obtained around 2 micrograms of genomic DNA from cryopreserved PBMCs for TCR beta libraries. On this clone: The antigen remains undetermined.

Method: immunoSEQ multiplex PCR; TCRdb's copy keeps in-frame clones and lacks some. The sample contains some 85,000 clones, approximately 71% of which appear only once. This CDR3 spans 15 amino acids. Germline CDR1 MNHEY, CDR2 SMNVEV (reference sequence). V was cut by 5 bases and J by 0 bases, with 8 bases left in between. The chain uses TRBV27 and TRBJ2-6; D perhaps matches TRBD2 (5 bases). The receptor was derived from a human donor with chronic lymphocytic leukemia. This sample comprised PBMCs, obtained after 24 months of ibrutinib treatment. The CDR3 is CASSPRGSGANVLTF. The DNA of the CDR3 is TGTGCCAGCAGTCCCCGGGGCTCTGGGGCCAACGTCCTGACTTTC.